This entry is about one TCR beta chain. The antigen is undetermined. This specimen comes from a study of vaccination and CD4 T cells after COVID-19. As for treatment: approximately 9-day PBMC culture with coronavirus spike peptide pools or control peptides (ViraFEST assay). The assay that was used to sequence DNA from cultured CD4+ T cells was the Oncomine TCR Beta short-read assay. Using its own MiXCR run on the PCR reads, TCRdb lists one record per CDR3 protein. The table includes fewer than 11,000 distinct CDR3 sequences, 35% to 50% detected once. The V end lost 0 bases, the J end lost 4 bases, and 7 bases lay between the germline ends. The CDR3 is 14 amino acids. Germline V gene data show CDR1 as SEHNR and CDR2 as FQNEAQ (reference sequence).

The sequenced sample was CD4+ T cells from blood, cultured in vitro. This sequence originates from a human donor who had recovered from COVID-19. The V and J genes are TRBV7-9 and TRBJ1-3; D call uncertain. CDR3 amino acids: CASSLAQVGNTIYF. In DNA, the CDR3 is TGTGCCAGCAGCTTAGCTCAGGTGGGAAACACCATATATTTT.